This entry describes one T cell receptor beta chain. Individuals aged about 18 to 100 years were recruited from 24 US areas. Clinical history as reported by participants underpinned cohort assignment. Germline CDR1 SEHNR, CDR2 FQNEAQ (reference sequence). This CDR3 has 14 residues. The V gene lost 0 bases and the J gene lost 5 bases, with 11 bases spanning the gap. Using immunoSEQ multiplex PCR, the repertoire was profiled, and TCRdb retains in-frame clones only, with some absent. The table has approximately 150,000 clones, around four fifths seen once; the top ten hold approximately 8.4%. The data stem from a study of blood T cell repertoires in COVID-19. At the level of the study: Samples representing acute and convalescent COVID-19 were sourced from the United States, Italy and Spain.

The sample was PBMCs or T cells enriched from blood (not recorded which). The J gene is TRBJ2-7, the V gene TRBV7-9; possible D gene TRBD2, 6 bases. This TCR came from a woman aged 50 to 65 who had recovered from COVID-19. CDR3 nucleotides: TGTGCCAGCAGCTTAGCGCGGAGGGATCACGAGCAGTACTTC. The encoded protein is CASSLARRDHEQYF.